Below, 18 T cell receptor beta chains from the same sample are listed, as sequenced in a study of blood T cell repertoires in COVID-19. Clones were sequenced by immunoSEQ multiplex PCR, and TCRdb holds only the in-frame ones, with some missing. Of some 20,000 clones detected, about 88% appear once; the ten largest clones hold 11%. Sequences were obtained from peripheral blood. These receptor sequences come from a human donor in a cohort sampled during active COVID-19.

V gene TRBV5-1 combines with J gene TRBJ1-1; perhaps TRBD1 as D (6 bases). The CDR3 runs 16 residues. Per the germline V gene, CDR1 is SGHRS and CDR2 is YFSETQ. Trimming left V 4 bases short and J 8 bases short, with 24 bases between. The CDR3 protein is CASSGRDMMAGREAFF. Here the CDR3 DNA reads TGCGCCAGCAGCGGAAGGGACATGATGGCCGGACGAGAAGCTTTCTTT.

This sequence joins TRBV5-8 and TRBJ1-4; 7 bases fit TRBD1. The germline CDR1 and CDR2 sequences are SGHTS and YDEGEE. V was pared by 3 bases and J by 10 bases, with 0 bases of the junction left unmatched. The CDR3 extends over 11 amino acids. The CDR3 DNA is TGTGCCAGCAGCTACAGGGGAAAACTGTTTTTT. Its protein product is CASSYRGKLFF.

The rearrangement uses TRBV19 and TRBJ1-1; no reliable D call. From germline, CDR1 is LNHDA and CDR2 SQIVND (reference sequence). Trimming removed 5 bases from V and 1 base from J, with 8 bases in between. This CDR3 is built from 13 residues. The CDR3 bases are TGTGCCAGTAGTTGGGCAGAGAACACTGAAGCTTTCTTT. Its protein is CASSWAENTEAFF.

The genes are TRBV28 and TRBJ1-2, with a tentative D call TRBD1 (6 bases). The CDR3 consists of 17 residues. From germline, CDR1 is MDHEN and CDR2 SYDVKM. V shed 1 base and J shed 0 bases, with 15 bases lying between them. This chain's CDR3 is CASSLLARDNANYGYTF. CDR3 bases: TGTGCCAGCAGTTTATTAGCCCGGGACAATGCTAACTATGGCTACACCTTC.

The chain uses TRBV27 and TRBJ2-3; TRBD2 agrees at 9 bases. Trimming took 1 base from V and 3 from J; bases not matched to a gene: 5. Germline assignment: CDR1 MNHEY and CDR2 SMNVEV (reference sequence). The CDR3 sequence is 16 residues long. The CDR3 spells CASSLWAGGGTDTQYF. In DNA form, the CDR3 reads TGTGCCAGCAGTTTATGGGCGGGAGGGGGGACAGATACGCAGTATTTT.

The chain couples TRBV19 to TRBJ2-2; 12 nucleotides line up with TRBD1. Per germline, CDR1 LNHDA and CDR2 SQIVND (reference sequence). V shed 9 bases and J 0 bases; nucleotides not matched to a gene: 5. This CDR3 comprises 16 residues. The CDR3 region is CARPGQGATNTGELFF. CDR3 sequence (DNA): TGTGCCAGACCGGGACAGGGGGCAACGAACACCGGGGAGCTGTTTTTT.

J is TRBJ2-5 and V is TRBV20-1; D might be TRBD2 (6 bases). The length of the CDR3 is 14 residues. V was pared by 3 bases and J by 2 bases, with 13 bases between. Germline loops: CDR1 DFQATT, CDR2 SNEGSKA (reference sequence). The CDR3, as DNA: TGCAGTGCTAGTGACCCGGGACTGCAAGAGACCCAGTACTTC. Protein product: CSASDPGLQETQYF.

J is TRBJ2-7 and V is TRBV6-6; D is unresolved. Germline-derived CDR1 and CDR2 are MNHNY and SVGAGI (reference sequence). With 0 bases removed from V and 3 bases from J, the gap between germline ends came to 9 bases. The CDR3 loop spans 14 amino acids. CDR3 coding DNA: TGTGCCAGCAGTTACTCCGAATCAGGCTACGAGCAGTACTTC. It specifies CASSYSESGYEQYF.

This chain uses TRBV11-2 with TRBJ2-3; 7 bases map to TRBD1. Germline CDR1 and CDR2: SGHAT and FQNNGV. This CDR3 region has 13 residues. V gave up 5 bases and J gave up 13 bases; unmatched junction bases: 12. CDR3 region: CASSQDRVLEEYF. CDR3 DNA: TGTGCCAGCAGCCAAGACAGGGTTTTAGAAGAGTATTTT.

J is TRBJ1-6 and V is TRBV30; tentatively, D is TRBD1 (6 bases). Germline CDR1 reads GTSNPN; CDR2 reads SVGIG (reference sequence). The CDR3 has 13 amino acids. Trimming removed 1 base at V and 9 bases at J, with 10 bases between. The CDR3 sequence is CAWSEGGSSPLHF. As DNA, the CDR3 is TGTGCCTGGAGTGAAGGGGGTTCTTCACCCCTCCACTTT. Combining the CDR3 with reference TRBV30 and TRBJ1-6 gives the whole variable domain SQTIHQWPATLVQPVGSPLSLECTVEGTSNPNLYWYRQAAGRGLQLLFYSVGIGQISSEVPQNLSASRPQDRQFILSSKKLLLSDSGFYLCAWSEGGSSPLHFGNGTRLTVT.

The rearrangement joins TRBV27 to TRBJ2-3; 8 bases map to TRBD2. CDR1 is MNHEY and CDR2 is SMNVEV in the germline V gene (reference sequence). The CDR3 contains 14 residues. V was pared by 10 bases and J by 6 bases, with 12 bases of the junction left unmatched. The CDR3 reads CATAISGREDTQYF. In nucleotides, the CDR3 is TGTGCCACCGCGATCAGCGGGAGAGAGGATACGCAGTATTTT.

V and J are TRBV2 and TRBJ2-1, with 10 positions matching TRBD2. Trimming cost V 3 bases and J 0 bases; bases outside gene matches: 11. Germline V gene sequence: CDR1 SNHLY, CDR2 FYNNEI. This CDR3 is 19 amino acids long. CDR3 in DNA: TGTGCCAGCAGTGATCGAACTACTAGCGGGGAGAGCTCCTACAATGAGCAGTTCTTC. It specifies CASSDRTTSGESSYNEQFF. Supplemented by reference TRBV2 and TRBJ2-1, the full variable domain reads EPEVTQTPSHQVTQMGQEVILRCVPISNHLYFYWYRQILGQKVEFLVSFYNNEISEKSEIFDDQFSVERPDGSNFTLKIRSTKLEDSAMYFCASSDRTTSGESSYNEQFFGPGTRLTVL.

The chain couples TRBV20-1 to TRBJ2-7; a weak D match, TRBD2 (6 bases). The ends were cut back, 3 bases at V and 3 bases at J, with 15 bases in the middle. The CDR3 spans 14 residues. Germline CDR1 DFQATT, CDR2 SNEGSKA (reference sequence). In nucleotides, the CDR3 is TGCAGTGCTAGTGCTTCGGGAGCGAACTACGAGCAGTACTTC. Encoded protein: CSASASGANYEQYF.

This chain connects TRBV28 to TRBJ2-6; D possibly corresponds to TRBD2 (5 bases). The V gene lost 6 bases and the J gene lost 2 bases, with 14 bases spanning the gap. Germline CDR1 MDHEN, CDR2 SYDVKM. The CDR3 runs 16 residues. The CDR3 nucleotides read TGTGCCAGCAGCTCCCCCGCCGGGACTGGGGCCAACGTCCTGACTTTC. This encodes CASSSPAGTGANVLTF.

This clone has a single count. This chain joins TRBV5-5 and TRBJ1-3, with D unclear. V was trimmed by 0 bases and J by 2 bases, leaving 6 bases between them. The CDR3 extends over 14 amino acids. The germline CDR1 and CDR2 sequences are SGHKS and YYEKEE (reference sequence). The CDR3 loop is CASSLVPTGNTIYF. DNA of the CDR3: TGTGCCAGCAGCTTGGTTCCCACTGGAAACACCATATATTTT.

Only one count was recorded for this clone. This chain uses TRBV11-2 with TRBJ2-1, with 8 bases matching TRBD2. CDR3 size: 15 residues. Trimming took 3 bases from V and 5 from J; bases not matched to a gene: 6. The germline gives CDR1 SGHAT, CDR2 FQNNGV. The CDR3 DNA reads as TGTGCCAGCAGCTTGCTACTAGCGGTTGACAATGAGCAGTTCTTC. Protein product: CASSLLLAVDNEQFF.

This clone is a singleton in its sample. V gene TRBV7-9 combines with J gene TRBJ2-5, with D hard to call. This CDR3 is 11 amino acids long. With 5 bases removed from V and 3 bases from J, the gap between germline ends came to 4 bases. The V gene's germline CDR1 is SEHNR and CDR2 FQNEAQ (reference sequence). Written as DNA, the CDR3 is TGTGCCAGCAGCGTAAAAGAGACCCAGTACTTC. Translation: CASSVKETQYF.

The V call is TRBV11-2, the J call TRBJ2-1, with 7 bases identical to TRBD2. This CDR3 is 13 amino acids long. The trim removed 6 bases at V and 7 bases at J, leaving 6 bases unmatched. CDR1 is SGHAT, CDR2 FQNNGV, per germline. Here the CDR3 reads CASSIGGRNEQFF. The CDR3 DNA reads as TGTGCCAGCAGTATCGGGGGGAGAAATGAGCAGTTCTTC.